This is a list of T cell receptor beta chains from one sample in a study of blood T cell repertoires in COVID-19. Repertoires were generated with immunoSEQ multiplex PCR, while TCRdb's copy carries only in-frame clones and drops some. In the table there are 75,000 to 100,000 clones, approximately 91% of which are singletons. The sequencing sample was made of peripheral blood. Receptors were obtained from a man aged 65-85 years with acute or convalescent COVID-19. The CDR3 runs from the conserved cysteine through the conserved F or W. Fields, in order: D gene, J gene, clone size, CDR3 length, V gene, CDR3 DNA, CDR3 protein. A D gene is named only where the DNA matches it firmly. Rows give clone size only sometimes, using once, few, many, or a class for an expanded clone.

.,TRBJ1-1,.,16,TRBV28,TGTGCCAGCAGTTTAGGGGCGCAGGGAGGGGGCACTGAAGCTTTCTTT,CASSLGAQGGGTEAFF
TRBD1,TRBJ2-7,.,14,TRBV28,TGTGCCAGCAGTTTATTGGAGACAGGGGCTCCAGCGGACTTC,CASSLLETGAPADF
.,TRBJ2-7,.,15,TRBV19,TGTGCCAGTAGTATAGAGGGCAGGTCCTCCTACGAGCAGTACTTC,CASSIEGRSSYEQYF
.,TRBJ2-7,.,14,TRBV29-1,TGCAGCGTCAGCGGACAGAAGGACTCCTACGAGCAGTACTTC,CSVSGQKDSYEQYF
TRBD2,TRBJ2-7,.,16,TRBV4-3,TGCGCCAGCAGCCAAAAAGCGGGGCTAGATACCTACGAGCAGTACTTC,CASSQKAGLDTYEQYF
.,TRBJ1-4,.,16,TRBV18,TGTGCCAGCTCACCGGAGGCGGACCCAACTAATGAAAAACTGTTTTTT,CASSPEADPTNEKLFF
TRBD1,TRBJ2-5,.,15,TRBV9,TGTGCCAGCAGCCCTAGGGGTAGGGGGCAGGAGACCCAGTACTTC,CASSPRGRGQETQYF
.,TRBJ2-6,.,17,TRBV28,TGTGCCAGCAGTTTATTATGGGGGGTAGGTGGGGCCAACGTCCTGACTTTC,CASSLLWGVGGANVLTF
.,TRBJ1-4,few,17,TRBV3-1/TRBV3-2,TGTGCCAGCAGCCAAGAGGATGAGGCAGCTCTTAATGAAAAACTGTTTTTT,CASSQEDEAALNEKLFF
.,TRBJ2-7,.,14,TRBV7-2,TGTGCCAGCAGCTCACGACAGACCTCCTACGAGCAGTACTTC,CASSSRQTSYEQYF
TRBD1,TRBJ2-2,.,15,TRBV27,TGTGCCAGCAGAACCGGGACAGGGGCCACCGGGGAGCTGTTTTTT,CASRTGTGATGELFF
.,TRBJ2-1,.,14,TRBV28,TGTGCCAGCAGGGGGTCTGGCACCTGGAGGGAGCAGTTCTTC,CASRGSGTWREQFF
.,TRBJ2-5,.,14,TRBV6-6,TGTGCCAGCAGTTACTTTGAGGGCCAAGAGACCCAGTACTTC,CASSYFEGQETQYF
TRBD1,TRBJ1-2,.,19,TRBV11-3,TGTGCCAGCAGCTTTTTCGGCAGGACAGGGGACTCCTCAAGCTATGGCTACACCTTC,CASSFFGRTGDSSSYGYTF
TRBD1,TRBJ1-5,.,19,TRBV19,TGTGCCAGTAGTGGACGACAGGGGGCTCTAAGTACTAGCAATCAGCCCCAGCATTTT,CASSGRQGALSTSNQPQHF
TRBD1,TRBJ2-2,once,14,TRBV20-1,TGCAGTGCTAGTGGACAGGGTATGGCCGGGGAGCTGTTTTTT,CSASGQGMAGELFF
TRBD1,TRBJ1-2,.,13,TRBV10-2,TGCGCCAGCAGTATGATCCGGGACAGGGGCTACACCTTC,CASSMIRDRGYTF
.,TRBJ2-3,.,14,TRBV9,TGTGCCAGCAGCGTAGGCCACTCCACAGATACGCAGTATTTT,CASSVGHSTDTQYF
TRBD2,TRBJ2-1,.,15,TRBV7-2,TGTGCCAGCAGCTTGGCGGGGGGGCCCTACAATGAGCAGTTCTTC,CASSLAGGPYNEQFF
TRBD1,TRBJ2-7,.,14,TRBV5-1,TGCGCCAGCAGCCCCCGACAGGGTTTATACGAGCAGTACTTC,CASSPRQGLYEQYF
.,TRBJ2-7,.,15,TRBV19,TGTGCCAGTAGTATCTCCCTAACAGTTGCTGGTGAGCAGTACTTC,CASSISLTVAGEQYF
TRBD1,TRBJ1-1,.,12,TRBV7-3,TGTGCCAGCAGCGCCTCAGGGGGTGAAGCTTTCTTT,CASSASGGEAFF
.,TRBJ2-3,.,16,TRBV5-1,TGCGCCAGCAGCCCGTCGCCTAGTGTCGGGGAAGATACGCAGTATTTT,CASSPSPSVGEDTQYF
TRBD1,TRBJ1-1,.,14,TRBV28,TGTGCCAGCAGCCCAGGGGGCGGGAACACTGAAGCTTTCTTT,CASSPGGGNTEAFF
TRBD1,TRBJ1-1,.,15,TRBV18,TGTGCCAGCTCACCGGGACAGTGGGGGAACACTGAAGCTTTCTTT,CASSPGQWGNTEAFF
TRBD2,TRBJ2-7,.,14,TRBV7-2,TGTGCCAGCAGCTTATTAGCGGGGGTGTACGAGCAGTACTTC,CASSLLAGVYEQYF
TRBD1,TRBJ1-4,few,15,TRBV30,TGTGCCTGGAGGAGGGTCGGGACAGGTAATGAAAAACTGTTTTTT,CAWRRVGTGNEKLFF
TRBD1,TRBJ2-7,.,17,TRBV5-1,TGCGCCAATCGGGACAGGATTTTTGTCGGTGATTCCTACGAGCAGTACTTC,CANRDRIFVGDSYEQYF
.,TRBJ1-1,.,13,TRBV5-1,TGCGCCAGCAGCATACAGGGGAACACTGAAGCTTTCTTT,CASSIQGNTEAFF
TRBD2,TRBJ2-1,.,15,TRBV7-2,TGTGCCAGCAGCTTAGATAGCGGGCCCTTCAATGAGCAGTTCTTC,CASSLDSGPFNEQFF
TRBD1,TRBJ2-2,once,17,TRBV28,TGTGCCAGCATCAAATCCGTGGGGACAGCGAACACCGGGGAGCTGTTTTTT,CASIKSVGTANTGELFF
TRBD1,TRBJ1-1,.,13,TRBV19,TGTGCCAGTAGCTTACAGGGGTACACTGAAGCTTTCTTT,CASSLQGYTEAFF
TRBD2,TRBJ2-3,.,16,TRBV2,TGTGCCAGCAGTGAAGCGCTTAGGACTAGAGGAGATACGCAGTATTTT,CASSEALRTRGDTQYF
.,TRBJ2-7,.,15,TRBV9,TGTGCCAGCAGCGTAGGGGACTCCCTATCCTACGAGCAGTACTTC,CASSVGDSLSYEQYF
.,TRBJ2-7,.,14,TRBV27,TGTGCCAGCCGCAGGGCGTTTATCTCCTACGAGCAGTACTTC,CASRRAFISYEQYF
TRBD1,TRBJ2-2,few,16,TRBV28,TGTGCCAGCAGGAGATCCGGGACAGCGAACACCGGGGAGCTGTTTTTT,CASRRSGTANTGELFF
.,TRBJ2-7,few,17,TRBV3-1/TRBV3-2,TGTGCCAGCAGCCTCCGGCCGGCGGACTCGACTTCCTACGAGCAGTACTTC,CASSLRPADSTSYEQYF
TRBD2,TRBJ2-3,.,15,TRBV5-1,TGCGCCAGCAGCTTGTCTAGCGGACCCACAGATACGCAGTATTTT,CASSLSSGPTDTQYF